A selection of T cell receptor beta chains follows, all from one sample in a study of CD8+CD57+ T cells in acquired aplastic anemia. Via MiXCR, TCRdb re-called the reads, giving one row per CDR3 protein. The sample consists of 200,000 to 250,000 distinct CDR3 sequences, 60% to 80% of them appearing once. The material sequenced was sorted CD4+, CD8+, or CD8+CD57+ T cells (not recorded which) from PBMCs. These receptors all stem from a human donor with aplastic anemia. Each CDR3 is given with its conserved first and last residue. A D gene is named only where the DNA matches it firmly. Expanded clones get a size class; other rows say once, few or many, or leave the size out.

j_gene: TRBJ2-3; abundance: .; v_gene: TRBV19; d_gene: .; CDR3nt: TGTGCCAGTAACCCCAGGGGTGGAGGAGATACGCAGTATTTT; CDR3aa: CASNPRGGGDTQYF
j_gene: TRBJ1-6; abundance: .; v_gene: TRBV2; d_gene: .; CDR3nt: TGTGCCAGCCGGGACGGAGGAGATTCACCCCTCCACTTT; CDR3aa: CASRDGGDSPLHF
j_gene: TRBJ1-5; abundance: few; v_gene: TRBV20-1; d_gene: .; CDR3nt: TGCAGTGCTAAGTCAGGGCGGATAGATCAGCCCCAGCATTTT; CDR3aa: CSAKSGRIDQPQHF
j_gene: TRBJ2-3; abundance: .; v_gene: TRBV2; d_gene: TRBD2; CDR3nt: TGTGCCAGCAGGAGGACTAGCGGCACAGATACGCAGTATTTT; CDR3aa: CASRRTSGTDTQYF
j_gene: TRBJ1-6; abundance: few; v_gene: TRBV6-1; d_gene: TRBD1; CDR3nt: TGTGCCAGCAGTGAGACAGGGGAGCTGTCCTATAATTCACCCCTCCACTTT; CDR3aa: CASSETGELSYNSPLHF
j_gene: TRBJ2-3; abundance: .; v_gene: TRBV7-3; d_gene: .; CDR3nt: TGTGCCAGCAGCCCGCTAGGGATAGGAGGAACGCAGTATTTT; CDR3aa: CASSPLGIGGTQYF
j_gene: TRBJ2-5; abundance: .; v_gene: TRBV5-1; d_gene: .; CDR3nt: TGCGCCAACAGCTTTAGCGGGGACAGGGCCGAGACCCAGTACTTC; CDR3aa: CANSFSGDRAETQYF
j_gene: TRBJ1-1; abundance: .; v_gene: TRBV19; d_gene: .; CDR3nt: TGTGCCAGTAGTATGAGTTCTGAAGCTTTCTTT; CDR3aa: CASSMSSEAFF
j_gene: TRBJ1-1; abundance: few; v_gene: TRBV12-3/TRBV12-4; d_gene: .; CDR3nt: TGTGCCAGCAGTTCTATAGGGACCGGTAACACTGAAGCTTTCTTT; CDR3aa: CASSSIGTGNTEAFF
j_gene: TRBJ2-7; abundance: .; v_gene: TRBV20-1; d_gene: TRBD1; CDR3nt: TGCAGTGCTAGAGTGGGACAGAAAAACGAGCAGTACTTC; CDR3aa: CSARVGQKNEQYF
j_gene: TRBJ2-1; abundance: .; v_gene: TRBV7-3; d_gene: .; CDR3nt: TGTGCCAGCAGCTCTCGTAGGAATGAGCAGTTCTTC; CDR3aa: CASSSRRNEQFF
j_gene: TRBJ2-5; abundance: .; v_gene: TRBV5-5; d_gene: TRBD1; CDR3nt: TGTGCCAGCAGCTGGACGGGACAGGGTTCCACCCAAGAGACCCAGTACTTC; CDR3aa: CASSWTGQGSTQETQYF